The 29 T cell receptor beta chains in this list originate from one sample, sequenced in a study of blood T cell repertoires in COVID-19. Clones were sequenced by immunoSEQ multiplex PCR, and TCRdb holds only the in-frame ones, with some missing. The sample yields fewer than 110,000 clones, 89% seen once. The sequenced sample consisted of peripheral blood. The receptors were sampled from an older woman with acute or convalescent COVID-19.

This chain connects TRBV7-9 to TRBJ2-1, with 9 bases aligning to TRBD2. Germline assignment: CDR1 SEHNR and CDR2 FQNEAQ (reference sequence). V shed 8 bases and J 7 bases; nucleotides not matched to a gene: 9. The CDR3 is 14 amino acids. CDR3 sequence: CASGLAGGMNEQFF. In DNA, the CDR3 is TGTGCCAGCGGGCTGGCGGGAGGGATGAATGAGCAGTTCTTC. Variable domain in full (rest from reference TRBV7-9 and TRBJ2-1): DTGVSQNPRHKITKRGQNVTFRCDPISEHNRLYWYRQTLGQGPEFLTYFQNEAQLEKSRLLSDRFSAERPKGSFSTLEIQRTEQGDSAMYLCASGLAGGMNEQFFGPGTRLTVL.

The chain uses TRBV2 and TRBJ1-2; 7 nucleotides match TRBD1. Germline V gene lookup returns CDR1 SNHLY and CDR2 FYNNEI. V trimming: 2 bases; J trimming: 2 bases; junction bases outside the gene matches: 5. CDR3 size: 15 residues. The DNA for the CDR3 is TGTGCCAGCAGTGAATCGGGACAGCTAAACTATGGCTACACCTTC. Translating it yields CASSESGQLNYGYTF.

The chain uses TRBV19 and TRBJ2-3; 13 bases agree with TRBD2. Germline CDR1 reads LNHDA; CDR2 reads SQIVND (reference sequence). With V trimmed by 5 bases and J by 2 bases, 4 bases remained unmatched. This CDR3 contains 16 residues. The CDR3 DNA is TGTGCCAGTAGTGGGACTAGCGGGGCCCCCACAGATACGCAGTATTTT. Protein product: CASSGTSGAPTDTQYF.

This clone was detected only once. The chain combines TRBV4-1 with TRBJ2-7; 7 bases align to TRBD2. The CDR3 is 15 residues long. With V trimmed by 3 bases and J by 3 bases, 8 bases remained unmatched. In germline, CDR1 is MGHRA, CDR2 YSYEKL. The CDR3 bases are TGCGCCAGCAGCCATCTAGCGGCGACGGGCTACGAGCAGTACGTC. As protein: CASSHLAATGYEQYV.

This chain uses TRBV9 with TRBJ1-1; maybe TRBD1 (6 bases). Germline assignment: CDR1 SGDLS and CDR2 YYNGEE. The V and J ends lost 0 bases and 1 base respectively, with 13 bases between them. This CDR3 contains 16 residues. The DNA of the CDR3 is TGTGCCAGCAGCGTAGACAGTACAGGGAGGAACACTGAAGCTTTCTTT. Translated, it gives CASSVDSTGRNTEAFF.

The chain has TRBV20-1 and TRBJ1-1; perhaps TRBD1 as D (6 bases). Trimming took 3 bases from V and 0 from J, leaving 11 bases between them. The CDR3 runs to 14 residues. Germline V gene sequence: CDR1 DFQATT, CDR2 SNEGSKA (reference sequence). Here the CDR3 DNA reads TGCAGTGCTAGTGCGGACAGCTTGAACACTGAAGCTTTCTTT. This encodes CSASADSLNTEAFF.

J is TRBJ1-1 and V is TRBV5-1, with 8 positions matching TRBD1. Germline loops: CDR1 SGHRS, CDR2 YFSETQ. V dropped 6 bases and J dropped 2; count of bases not matched to a gene: 6. CDR3 length: 14 residues. The CDR3: CASKKDRANTEAFF. In DNA, the CDR3 is TGCGCCAGCAAGAAGGACAGGGCCAACACTGAAGCTTTCTTT.

V gene TRBV28 combines with J gene TRBJ1-2; TRBD1 aligns across 10 bases. This CDR3 region has 16 residues. The germline CDR1 and CDR2 sequences are MDHEN and SYDVKM. V was clipped by 6 bases and J by 4 bases; unmatched bases: 11. Here the CDR3 reads CASRPGTGDLGYGYTF. In DNA form, the CDR3 reads TGTGCCAGCAGACCCGGGACAGGGGATTTGGGCTATGGCTACACCTTC.

The chain uses TRBV19 and TRBJ1-2; D gene uncertain. The V gene's germline CDR1 is LNHDA and CDR2 SQIVND (reference sequence). V was cut by 7 bases and J by 0 bases, with 12 bases left in between. The CDR3 has 14 residues. CDR3 DNA sequence: TGTGCCAGTAACCCCCAGACAACTAACTATGGCTACACCTTC. Translated: CASNPQTTNYGYTF.

The rearrangement links TRBV10-1 to TRBJ2-1; 7 bases are a match to TRBD2. Per germline, CDR1 WNHNN and CDR2 SYGVQD (reference sequence). The J segment lost 1 base and the V segment lost 10 bases, leaving 4 bases of the junction unmatched. There are 13 residues in the CDR3. This CDR3 is CATGEGSYNEQFF. The CDR3 nucleotides are TGCGCCACTGGGGAGGGTTCCTACAATGAGCAGTTCTTC.

The CDR3 region is CASSPKTGPTEAFF. Here the CDR3 DNA reads TGTGCCAGCAGTCCTAAGACAGGACCCACTGAAGCTTTCTTT. V usage is TRBV2 and J usage is TRBJ1-1, with D maybe TRBD1 (6 bases). This CDR3 contains 14 residues. V lost 5 bases and J 4 bases, leaving 14 bases between the germline ends. Germline V lookup: CDR1 SNHLY, CDR2 FYNNEI.

The rearrangement uses TRBV28 and TRBJ2-7, with a possible D match to TRBD1 (6 bases). Germline V gene data show CDR1 as MDHEN and CDR2 as SYDVKM. Trimming pared 8 bases from V and 8 bases from J, leaving 22 bases between. The CDR3 runs 14 residues. Here the CDR3 DNA reads TGTGCCAGCTGGCCCCGGGACATCCGCCGGCAGCAGTACTTC. Protein: CASWPRDIRRQQYF.

This chain links TRBV2 with TRBJ1-4; TRBD1 is a possible D gene (5 bases). The germline V gene has CDR1 SNHLY and CDR2 FYNNEI. Trimming removed 7 bases at V and 8 bases at J, with 20 bases between. This CDR3 contains 15 residues. The CDR3 DNA follows: TGTGCCAGCACCCGGGGGGGGACTATGACCGAAAAACTGTTTTTT. Amino acid sequence: CASTRGGTMTEKLFF.

The V and J genes are TRBV5-1 and TRBJ2-3; weak D call: TRBD2 (6 bases). Germline V CDR1 and CDR2: SGHRS, YFSETQ. V lost 0 bases and J 0 bases, leaving 8 bases between the germline ends. The CDR3 runs to 15 residues. This CDR3 is CASSLASGSTDTQYF. In DNA, the CDR3 is TGCGCCAGCAGCTTGGCCAGCGGGAGCACAGATACGCAGTATTTT.

The chain carries TRBV19 and TRBJ2-2; TRBD1 agrees at 10 bases. The V gene's germline CDR1 is LNHDA and CDR2 SQIVND (reference sequence). V lost 8 bases and J lost 6; bases outside the gene matches: 6. The CDR3 covers 14 residues. The CDR3 spells CASSGTGVAGELFF. The CDR3 bases are TGTGCCAGTTCGGGGACAGGGGTGGCCGGGGAGCTGTTTTTT.

The rearrangement uses TRBV29-1 and TRBJ2-1; TRBD1 matches 9 bases. V was clipped by 2 bases and J by 9 bases; unmatched bases: 11. The CDR3 has 15 amino acids. Germline V gene data show CDR1 as SQVTM and CDR2 as ANQGSEA. CDR3 sequence: CSVEPGQGVFGEQFF. In DNA form, the CDR3 reads TGCAGCGTTGAACCGGGACAGGGCGTTTTCGGTGAGCAGTTCTTC.

The chain uses TRBV30 and TRBJ1-1; D is perhaps TRBD1 (5 bases). V was trimmed by 3 bases and J by 3 bases, leaving 11 bases between them. The CDR3 has 13 amino acids. The germline gives CDR1 GTSNPN, CDR2 SVGIG (reference sequence). CDR3 DNA: TGTGCCTGGAGCCAGGGATTGGACACTGAAGCTTTCTTT. Translating gives CAWSQGLDTEAFF.

The chain combines TRBV5-1 with TRBJ2-1; 8 bases line up with TRBD2. The length of the CDR3 is 15 residues. V was pared by 0 bases and J by 9 bases, with 8 bases of the junction left unmatched. Germline V CDR1 and CDR2: SGHRS, YFSETQ. The CDR3 spells CASSLDGGAGGEQFF. The CDR3 DNA is TGCGCCAGCAGCTTGGATGGGGGCGCGGGAGGTGAGCAGTTCTTC.

Only a few counts were recorded for this clone. The chain joins TRBV9 to TRBJ2-2; the D gene is possibly TRBD2 (5 bases). The CDR3 runs to 15 residues. Germline V gene sequence: CDR1 SGDLS, CDR2 YYNGEE. The V end was cut by 6 bases, the J end by 0 bases, with 12 bases between. CDR3 bases: TGTGCCAGCACTTGGACGGACTCGAACACCGGGGAGCTGTTTTTT. This encodes CASTWTDSNTGELFF.

V is TRBV3-1 (or the pseudogene TRBV3-2) and J is TRBJ1-1; no clear D gene. In germline, CDR1 is LGHDT, CDR2 YNNKEL (reference sequence). The CDR3 covers 11 residues. Trimming cost V 1 base and J 14 bases, with 11 bases left between them. The CDR3 sequence is CASSQGWAKFF. DNA for the CDR3: TGTGCCAGCAGCCAAGGGTGGGCAAAGTTCTTT.

The gene calls are TRBV7-3 and TRBJ2-5; TRBD2 agrees at 8 bases. Losses at the gene ends were 5 bases for V and 5 bases for J; bases not matched to a gene: 7. CDR1 SGHTA and CDR2 FQGTGA come from the germline V gene. The CDR3 runs to 14 residues. Written as DNA, the CDR3 is TGTGCCAGCAGCAAACCGGGACTAGGGGAGACCCAGTACTTC. Its protein is CASSKPGLGETQYF.

The chain links TRBV6-5 to TRBJ1-1; weak D call: TRBD1 (6 bases). Germline V lookup: CDR1 MNHEY, CDR2 SVGAGI. V gave up 0 bases and J gave up 0 bases, with 11 bases separating them. The CDR3 has 16 residues. As DNA, the CDR3 is TGTGCCAGCAGTTACTCGACCGCAGGGGTGAACACTGAAGCTTTCTTT. This sequence encodes CASSYSTAGVNTEAFF.

The chain is built from TRBV5-4 and TRBJ2-3, with 10 bases matching TRBD2. The CDR3 is made up of 15 amino acids. Germline CDR1 SGHNT, CDR2 YYREEE (reference sequence). Trimming at V came to 4 bases and at J to 3 bases, leaving 5 bases not matched to a gene. The DNA of the CDR3 is TGTGCCAGCAGCCGGGGACTAGCGAATACAGATACGCAGTATTTT. Protein: CASSRGLANTDTQYF.

This chain joins TRBV3-1 (or the pseudogene TRBV3-2) and TRBJ2-7; D perhaps matches TRBD1 (5 bases). Germline V CDR1 and CDR2: LGHDT, YNNKEL (reference sequence). V lost 0 bases and J 8 bases, leaving 14 bases between the germline ends. CDR3 length: 14 amino acids. The CDR3 sequence: CASSQDGTGQKQYF. CDR3 coding DNA: TGTGCCAGCAGCCAAGACGGTACAGGACAAAAGCAGTACTTC.

This clone occurred once. The rearrangement joins TRBV29-1 to TRBJ2-1; 7 bases map to TRBD1. The germline gives CDR1 SQVTM, CDR2 ANQGSEA. V was clipped by 5 bases and J by 0 bases; unmatched bases: 13. The CDR3 extends over 17 amino acids. DNA of the CDR3: TGCAGCGTTCCAGGGGGTTTGACTACTGACTCCTACAATGAGCAGTTCTTC. Translation: CSVPGGLTTDSYNEQFF.

The chain employs TRBV3-1 (or the pseudogene TRBV3-2) and TRBJ2-5; tentatively, D is TRBD1 (6 bases). CDR3 size: 17 residues. V dropped 2 bases and J dropped 2 bases, with 18 bases sitting between them. Germline V gives CDR1 LGHDT, CDR2 YNNKEL (reference sequence). CDR3 amino acids: CASSQRIRQDPQETQYF. The CDR3 DNA is TGTGCCAGCAGCCAACGCATAAGACAGGACCCACAAGAGACCCAGTACTTC.

This chain links TRBV6-5 with TRBJ1-6; no definite D call. The CDR3 has 15 residues. The germline V gene encodes CDR1 MNHEY and CDR2 SVGAGI. V lost 6 bases and J lost 6, with 15 bases in between. The CDR3, as DNA: TGTGCCAGCAGCCCCCAGGCAGGTGGTAATTCACCCCTCCACTTT. Translating gives CASSPQAGGNSPLHF.

CDR3 coding DNA: TGTGCCACCAGTTTGGAGGGGGCCCCAGATACGCAGTATTTT. Its translation: CATSLEGAPDTQYF. The genes are TRBV24-1 and TRBJ2-3; maybe TRBD1 (7 bases). The CDR3 length is 14 residues. V dropped 6 bases and J dropped 4 bases, with 13 bases sitting between them. Germline CDR1 KGHDR, CDR2 SFDVKD.

V gene TRBV5-1 combines with J gene TRBJ2-1; TRBD1 matches at 9 bases. The V and J ends lost 4 bases and 0 bases, in that order; junction bases with no gene match: 2. This CDR3 comprises 15 residues. Germline CDR1 and CDR2: SGHRS and YFSETQ. Here the CDR3 reads CASSRTGDSYNEQFF. The CDR3 region has the DNA TGCGCCAGCAGCAGGACAGGGGACTCCTACAATGAGCAGTTCTTC.